Detailed here is one T cell receptor (beta chain). Per the study methods: The assay estimated nucleated cells by amplifying reference gene primers. Libraries were prepared by immunoSEQ multiplex PCR; TCRdb keeps only in-frame clonotypes and omits some of them. That table supplies the V and J calls and clone size; D and trimming were determined from the DNA. The sample consists of 60,000 to 70,000 clones, 70% to 90% of them appearing once. The sample comes from a study of blood T cell repertoires in COVID-19. For the study at large: Samples came from the United States, Italy and Spain, spanning acute and convalescent COVID-19. PBMCs, B-cell-depleted T cells, or T cells provided the cDNA or gDNA that made up the material.

V lost 3 bases, J lost 4 bases, and 12 bases lay in between. CDR3 length equals 14 residues. The germline gives CDR1 MDHEN, CDR2 SYDVKM. The chain combines TRBV28 with TRBJ1-2; D might be TRBD1 (5 bases). The TCR comes from a man aged 50-59 years with active COVID-19. Sample: peripheral blood. CDR3 sequence reads: CASSFSQGRYGYTF. Here the CDR3 DNA reads TGTGCCAGCAGTTTCTCCCAGGGTCGCTATGGCTACACCTTC.